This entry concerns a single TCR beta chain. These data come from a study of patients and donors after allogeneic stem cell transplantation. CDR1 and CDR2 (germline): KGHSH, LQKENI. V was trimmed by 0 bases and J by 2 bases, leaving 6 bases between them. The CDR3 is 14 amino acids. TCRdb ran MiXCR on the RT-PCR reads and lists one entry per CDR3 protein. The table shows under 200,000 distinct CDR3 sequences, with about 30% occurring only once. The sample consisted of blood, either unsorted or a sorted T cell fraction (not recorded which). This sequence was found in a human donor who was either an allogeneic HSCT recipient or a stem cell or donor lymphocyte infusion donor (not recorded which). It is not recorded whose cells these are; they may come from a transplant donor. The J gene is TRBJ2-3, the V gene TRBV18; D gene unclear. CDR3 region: CASSPPGITDTQYF. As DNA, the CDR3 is TGTGCCAGCTCACCACCAGGGATCACAGATACGCAGTATTTT.